This TCR beta chain was sequenced during a study of shared clonotypes between healthy human individuals. With respect to this clone: Antigen specificity is unknown. Other DNA sequences within the sample encode an identical CDR3.

Over several immunoSEQ plates, each subset's genomic DNA was distributed in even portions. Sorted-subset replicate PCRs used 200 to 250 ng DNA, approximately 33,000 T cell genomes. TCRdb's copy holds only in-frame clones and misses some; the assay was immunoSEQ multiplex PCR. The data contain some 1.1 million clones, approximately 77% of them singletons. Points from the study as a whole: Compared with memory subsets, naive subsets generally had larger estimated richness.

V was pared by 0 bases and J by 1 base, with 3 bases between. This CDR3 region has 14 residues. Germline V gives CDR1 SGHTA, CDR2 FQGNSA. The specimen sequenced was memory CD4+ T cells from PBMCs. The subset here: CD45RA-negative fraction. This receptor was obtained from a young man in good health. Some clones in this sample may be carry-over from other donors' samples. The gene calls are TRBV7-2 and TRBJ2-2, with D unresolved. The CDR3, as DNA: TGTGCCAGCAGCTTAGCTGTGAACACCGGGGAGCTGTTTTTT. Encoded protein: CASSLAVNTGELFF.